These 11 T cell receptor beta chains share one sample of origin, sequenced in a study of T cells after yellow fever vaccination. TCRdb analysed the 5' RACE reads with MiXCR anew, one entry per CDR3 protein. This table has around 200,000 distinct CDR3 sequences, 8% to 13% appearing once. The sequencing here drew on CD8+ T cells sorted from PBMCs, taken 15 days after the yellow fever booster vaccination. The receptors here all came from a man younger than 35 who received the YFV17D yellow fever vaccine.

At least ten counts were recorded for this clonotype. The chain couples TRBV29-1 to TRBJ2-7; D possibly corresponds to TRBD1 (5 bases). The CDR3 loop spans 12 amino acids. Trimming took off 3 bases at V and 2 bases at J, with 8 bases between the two ends. Per the germline V gene, CDR1 is SQVTM and CDR2 is ANQGSEA. The CDR3, as DNA: TGCAGCGTTGAGCTGGGGCCCTACGAGCAGTACTTC. Encoded protein: CSVELGPYEQYF.

This clonotype occurred a few times. The chain combines TRBV18 with TRBJ2-1; 9 bases agree with TRBD2. Trimming at V came to 3 bases and at J to 4 bases, leaving 13 bases not matched to a gene. The CDR3 is 18 residues long. Germline-derived CDR1 and CDR2 are KGHSH and LQKENI. The CDR3 protein is CASSPYWRGGRPYNEQFF. The CDR3 DNA sequence: TGTGCCAGCTCACCCTATTGGCGGGGGGGCCGGCCGTACAATGAGCAGTTCTTC. Together with reference TRBV18 and TRBJ2-1, the CDR3 gives the full variable domain: NAGVMQNPRHLVRRRGQEARLRCSPMKGHSHVYWYRQLPEEGLKFMVYLQKENIIDESGMPKERFSAEFPKEGPSILRIQQVVRGDSAAYFCASSPYWRGGRPYNEQFFGPGTRLTVL.

The chain's CDR3 is CASTSTGEDEQYF. The DNA for the CDR3 is TGCGCCAGTACCTCAACAGGGGAGGACGAGCAGTACTTC. The chain is built from TRBV10-2 and TRBJ2-7; possible D gene TRBD1, 7 bases. The V end lost 9 bases, the J end lost 5 bases, and 17 bases lay between the germline ends. The CDR3 length is 13 residues. Germline CDR1 is WSHSY and CDR2 is SAAADI.

This rearrangement joins TRBV9 to TRBJ2-5; 7 bases line up with TRBD1. Germline CDR1 reads SGDLS; CDR2 reads YYNGEE. This CDR3 comprises 14 residues. V trimming: 0 bases; J trimming: 5 bases; junction bases outside the gene matches: 4. Here the CDR3 reads CASSVGTGAETQYF. In DNA form, the CDR3 reads TGTGCCAGCAGCGTAGGCACAGGGGCGGAGACCCAGTACTTC.

This clonotype was recorded a few times. CDR3 amino acids: CASSPGTGEETQYF. The CDR3 DNA reads TGTGCCAGCAGCCCAGGGACAGGCGAAGAGACCCAGTACTTC. The rearrangement joins TRBV7-9 to TRBJ2-5; 8 bases are a match to TRBD1. CDR1 and CDR2 from the germline V gene are SEHNR and FQNEAQ (reference sequence). Trimming took 5 bases from V and 3 from J; bases not matched to a gene: 5. CDR3 size: 14 residues.

This clonotype has more than one count but fewer than ten. CDR3 coding DNA: TGTGCCAGCAGCGTAGTTGTAGGGGGCACCACTGAAGCTTTCTTT. Protein: CASSVVVGGTTEAFF. The chain uses TRBV9 and TRBJ1-1; 7 bases fit TRBD1. This CDR3 comprises 15 residues. V trimming: 0 bases; J trimming: 4 bases; junction bases outside the gene matches: 6. Germline V gene sequence: CDR1 SGDLS, CDR2 YYNGEE.

The gene calls are TRBV7-2 and TRBJ2-3; no clear D gene. CDR3 length equals 15 residues. Trimming shortened V by 2 bases and J by 3 bases, and 12 bases separated the two germline ends. Germline CDR1 is SGHTA and CDR2 is FQGNSA. CDR3 sequence reads: CASSLWGPPTDTQYF. The CDR3 bases are TGTGCCAGCAGCTTATGGGGTCCTCCTACAGATACGCAGTATTTT.

This clonotype was detected a few times. The V and J genes are TRBV6-5 and TRBJ2-1; TRBD2 matches 9 bases. J lost 4 bases, V lost 4 bases, and 11 bases had no gene match. The germline V gene has CDR1 MNHEY and CDR2 SVGAGI. The CDR3 loop spans 17 amino acids. The CDR3 bases are TGTGCCAGCAGTTTTTCCCCCCCGACTAGCGGTTACAATGAGCAGTTCTTC. It codes for CASSFSPPTSGYNEQFF.

A few counts support this clonotype. The chain recombines TRBV6-2 or TRBV6-3 with TRBJ1-1; 7 positions match TRBD1. The CDR3 consists of 14 residues. The J segment lost 0 bases and the V segment lost 6 bases, leaving 4 bases of the junction unmatched. CDR1 and CDR2 (germline): MNHEY, SVGEGT. This CDR3 is CASSPQGLNTEAFF. DNA of the CDR3: TGTGCCAGCAGCCCACAGGGGTTGAACACTGAAGCTTTCTTT.

This clonotype has a single count. This chain uses TRBV11-2 with TRBJ2-7; TRBD1 matches 8 bases. The CDR3 consists of 16 residues. Looked up from germline, CDR1 is SGHAT and CDR2 is FQNNGV. After removal of 5 bases from V and 4 bases from J, the junction contained 13 bases not matched to a gene. CDR3 sequence reads: CASSHGQGPSPYEQYF. The CDR3 DNA is TGTGCCAGCAGCCACGGACAGGGACCATCTCCGTACGAGCAGTACTTC. Full variable domain (missing parts from reference TRBV11-2 and TRBJ2-7): EAGVAQSPRYKIIEKRQSVAFWCNPISGHATLYWYQQILGQGPKLLIQFQNNGVVDDSQLPKDRFSAERLKGVDSTLKIQPAKLEDSAVYLCASSHGQGPSPYEQYFGPGTRLTVT.

This clonotype was seen a handful of times. This chain uses TRBV24-1 with TRBJ2-2, with D possibly being TRBD1 (5 bases). The CDR3 consists of 20 residues. Germline loops: CDR1 KGHDR, CDR2 SFDVKD. V lost 1 base, J lost 3 bases, and 23 bases lay in between. In DNA, the CDR3 is TGTGCCACCAGTGATTTTGGGATGGCAGGGTTCTCGCGCCACACCGGGGAGCTGTTTTTT. Encoded protein: CATSDFGMAGFSRHTGELFF.